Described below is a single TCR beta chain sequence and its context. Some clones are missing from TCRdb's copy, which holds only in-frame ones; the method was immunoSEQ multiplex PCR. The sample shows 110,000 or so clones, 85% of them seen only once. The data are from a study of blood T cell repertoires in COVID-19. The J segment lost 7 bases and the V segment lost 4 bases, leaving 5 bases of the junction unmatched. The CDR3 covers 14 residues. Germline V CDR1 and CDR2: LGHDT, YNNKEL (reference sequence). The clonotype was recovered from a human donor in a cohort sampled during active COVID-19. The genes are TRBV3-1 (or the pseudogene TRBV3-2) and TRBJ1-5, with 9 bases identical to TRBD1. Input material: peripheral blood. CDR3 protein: CASSPQGAKQPQHF. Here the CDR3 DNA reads TGTGCCAGCAGCCCACAGGGGGCGAAGCAGCCCCAGCATTTT.